This T cell receptor (beta chain) was sequenced for a study of post-analysis software for immune sequencing data. Study in general: Relapsing-remitting, secondary progressive and progressive-relapsing multiple sclerosis were all included among the disease courses.

The TCR beta cDNA libraries contained unique molecular identifiers. Input populations of about 0.9 to 10 million T cells gave rise to a few hundred thousand cDNA molecules. A single record per CDR3 protein comes from TCRdb applying MiXCR to the PCR reads. The data show some 890,000 distinct CDR3 sequences, approximately 53% seen once. This clonotype was detected once. Its antigen is not known. Germline-derived CDR1 and CDR2 are SQVTM and ANQGSEA. This CDR3 contains 15 residues. V dropped 5 bases and J dropped 4 bases, with 15 bases sitting between them. Study conclusions and caveats: Normalized Chao1 diversity in multiple sclerosis patients fell significantly below that of controls. By F measure, samples from a shared preparation batch strongly co-clustered. Patients carried roughly 5 TRBV segments more frequently than controls did, and TRBV5-6, TRBV5-1 and TRBV20-1 were among them.

This sequence joins TRBV29-1 and TRBJ2-6, with unresolved D. The sequence was obtained from a girl under 18 with multiple sclerosis. Sequencing used blood. CDR3 bases: TGCAGCGTTTATATCACCTCGAGAGGGGCCAACGTCCTGACTTTC. Amino acids: CSVYITSRGANVLTF.